These 10 T cell receptor beta chains share one sample of origin, sequenced in a study of CD8 T cells in ankylosing spondylitis. In TCRdb, the 5' RACE reads were re-called with MiXCR into one record per CDR3 protein. The sample carries under 200,000 distinct CDR3 sequences, approximately 10% recorded once. The sample consisted of blood, either unsorted or a sorted T cell fraction (not recorded which). Source of these receptors: a male donor with ankylosing spondylitis or in good health (not recorded which).

This clonotype came up many times. The rearrangement uses TRBV28 and TRBJ1-2; D unresolved. From germline, CDR1 is MDHEN and CDR2 SYDVKM. V was clipped by 6 bases and J by 4 bases, with 18 bases between them. The CDR3 is 15 residues long. For the CDR3, the DNA is TGTGCCAGCAGAAACCCCGGGCTCAGCTTCTATGGCTACACCTTC. It encodes CASRNPGLSFYGYTF.

This clonotype was seen many times. In DNA form, the CDR3 reads TGTGCCATCAGTGTACAAGGACAAAGTAAAGAGCAGTACTTC. It is translated as CAISVQGQSKEQYF. The chain couples TRBV10-3 to TRBJ2-7, with D tentatively TRBD1 (5 bases). Germline CDR1 ENHRY, CDR2 SYGVKD. Trimming took off 4 bases at V and 7 bases at J, with 17 bases between the two ends. This CDR3 contains 14 residues.

As to this clonotype: A much larger clone lies a single base off, so this may be a read error. This chain links TRBV7-6 with TRBJ1-3; D not certain. Germline V gene sequence: CDR1 SGHVS, CDR2 FNYEAQ. This CDR3 region has 15 residues. CDR3 residues: CASSFDGSSGTTIYF. In DNA form, the CDR3 reads TGTGCCAGCAGCTTTGACGGGAGCTCTGGAACCACCATATATTTT.

This clonotype came up many times. The chain uses TRBV12-3 or TRBV12-4 and TRBJ2-1; D uncertain. V gave up 2 bases and J gave up 8 bases, with 4 bases separating them. The CDR3 is made up of 11 amino acids. The CDR3 DNA follows: TGTGCCAGCAGTTTATCGGATGAGCAGTTCTTC. This encodes CASSLSDEQFF.

This clonotype has ten or more counts. The rearrangement links TRBV29-1 to TRBJ2-7, with 8 bases matching TRBD2. The CDR3 has 12 residues. Germline CDR1 is SQVTM and CDR2 is ANQGSEA. The V and J ends lost 6 bases and 2 bases, in that order; junction bases with no gene match: 3. The CDR3 is CSVGLGTYEQYF. CDR3 bases: TGCAGCGTGGGACTAGGGACCTACGAGCAGTACTTC.

This clonotype appeared many times. In DNA, the CDR3 is TGCAGTGCCGGACTAGCGGGGGATCAAGAGACCCAGTACTTC. This gives the protein CSAGLAGDQETQYF. The chain recombines TRBV20-1 with TRBJ2-5, with 13 bases lining up with TRBD2. This CDR3 is 14 amino acids long. With V trimmed by 6 bases and J by 2 bases, 3 bases remained unmatched. The germline CDR1 and CDR2 sequences are DFQATT and SNEGSKA (reference sequence).

V gene TRBV6-4 combines with J gene TRBJ1-1; no reliable D call. The CDR3 runs 13 residues. Germline values: CDR1 MRHNA, CDR2 SNTAGT. V lost 6 bases to trimming and J lost 1 base, with 9 bases between them. For the CDR3, the DNA is TGTGCCAGCAGACAGTTCAAGAACACTGAAGCTTTCTTT. Its protein product is CASRQFKNTEAFF.

This clonotype has at least ten counts. V gene TRBV5-1 combines with J gene TRBJ1-1; D gene uncertain. Trimming left V 2 bases short and J 3 bases short, with 11 bases between. The CDR3 is 14 amino acids. From germline, CDR1 is SGHRS and CDR2 YFSETQ. The CDR3 reads CASSFSNTDTEAFF. The CDR3 bases are TGCGCCAGCAGCTTTTCCAACACAGACACTGAAGCTTTCTTT.

This clonotype occurred many times. This chain links TRBV5-5 with TRBJ2-3; TRBD2 agrees at 8 bases. CDR3 length: 17 residues. Trimming at V came to 3 bases and at J to 6 bases, leaving 15 bases not matched to a gene. The V gene's germline CDR1 is SGHKS and CDR2 YYEKEE (reference sequence). The CDR3 spells CASSSVPGSGMWDTQYF. CDR3 DNA: TGTGCCAGCAGCTCCGTACCAGGTAGCGGGATGTGGGATACGCAGTATTTT.

Only a few counts were recorded for this clonotype. V and J are TRBV3-1 and TRBJ2-3, with TRBD2 as a possible D gene (6 bases). CDR3 length: 15 amino acids. The V and J ends lost 6 bases and 1 base respectively, with 14 bases between them. Germline CDR1 and CDR2: LGHDT and YNNKEL (reference sequence). CDR3 in amino acids: CASRPVGGGTDTQYF. CDR3 bases: TGTGCCAGCAGACCTGTCGGGGGAGGCACAGATACGCAGTATTTT.